Listed here are 26 T cell receptor beta chains from one sample, sequenced in a study of blood T cell repertoires in COVID-19. The method was immunoSEQ multiplex PCR; TCRdb's version includes in-frame clones alone and lacks a portion of them. The data show about 170,000 clones, with roughly 84% seen just once and 13% to 15% held by the top ten. Sequencing input: peripheral blood. The receptors originated from a man aged 18 to 30 with active or convalescent COVID-19.

The J gene is TRBJ2-5, the V gene TRBV29-1; possible D gene TRBD1, 6 bases. V dropped 7 bases and J dropped 0 bases, with 9 bases sitting between them. The CDR3 is 12 residues long. Germline V gene data show CDR1 as SQVTM and CDR2 as ANQGSEA. CDR3 sequence reads: CSARTDQETQYF. CDR3 DNA: TGCAGCGCTCGGACAGACCAAGAGACCCAGTACTTC. Based on the CDR3 plus reference TRBV29-1 and TRBJ2-5, the full variable domain is SAVISQKPSRDICQRGTSLTIQCQVDSQVTMMFWYRQQPGQSLTLIATANQGSEATYESGFVIDKFPISRPNLTFSTLTVSNMSPEDSSIYLCSARTDQETQYFGPGTRLLVL.

This clone came up a few times. This chain uses TRBV28 with TRBJ2-3; D possibly corresponds to TRBD1 (6 bases). V gave up 4 bases and J gave up 1 base, with 9 bases separating them. The germline CDR1 and CDR2 sequences are MDHEN and SYDVKM. CDR3 length: 14 amino acids. CDR3 residues: CASSSYRGTDTQYF. Here the CDR3 DNA reads TGTGCCAGCAGTTCTTACAGGGGCACAGATACGCAGTATTTT.

The genes are TRBV18 and TRBJ2-7; 11 nucleotides agree with TRBD2. Trimming removed 3 bases from V and 4 bases from J; junction bases left unmatched: 2. This CDR3 is 14 amino acids long. Germline V gene data show CDR1 as KGHSH and CDR2 as LQKENI. The CDR3 DNA reads TGTGCCAGCTCACCCGGGACTAGCGGATACGAGCAGTACTTC. Translating it yields CASSPGTSGYEQYF.

The chain employs TRBV28 and TRBJ2-7, with 8 bases aligning to TRBD1. V was clipped by 6 bases and J by 3 bases; unmatched bases: 7. The CDR3 sequence is 14 residues long. Germline-derived CDR1 and CDR2 are MDHEN and SYDVKM. The CDR3 DNA is TGTGCCAGCAGGGATGGGACAGGCGTCTACGAGCAGTACTTC. It codes for CASRDGTGVYEQYF.

This clone was observed once. J is TRBJ1-6 and V is TRBV14; D not certain. Trimming stripped 3 bases from V and 8 bases from J, with 8 bases between. The germline V gene encodes CDR1 SGHDN and CDR2 FVKESK. This CDR3 spans 13 amino acids. The CDR3 reads CASSQRHDSPLHF. The CDR3 nucleotides are TGTGCCAGCAGCCAGAGACATGATTCACCCCTCCACTTT.

This chain joins TRBV6-5 and TRBJ2-5; 11 bases match TRBD2. Germline V lookup: CDR1 MNHEY, CDR2 SVGAGI. V gave up 8 bases and J gave up 2 bases; unmatched junction bases: 7. The CDR3 runs 15 residues. As DNA, the CDR3 is TGTGCCAGCGTGTTGACTAGCGGGAATCAAGAGACCCAGTACTTC. Its protein is CASVLTSGNQETQYF.

This chain uses TRBV5-1 with TRBJ1-5, with 8 bases that match TRBD1. The CDR3 runs to 14 residues. Germline lookup yields CDR1 SGHRS and CDR2 YFSETQ. The trim removed 6 bases at V and 6 bases at J, leaving 8 bases unmatched. CDR3 nucleotide sequence: TGCGCCAGCAAGCCGGGACAGGCTGGTCAGCCCCAGCATTTT. It translates to CASKPGQAGQPQHF.

V and J are TRBV6-6 and TRBJ1-1; possibly TRBD1 for D (6 bases). Per the germline V gene, CDR1 is MNHNY and CDR2 is SVGAGI (reference sequence). Trimming pared 0 bases from V and 5 bases from J, leaving 16 bases between. The CDR3 is 16 residues long. Here the CDR3 DNA reads TGTGCCAGCAGTTACTCGTCTCTGGGGGCAGTGACTGAAGCTTTCTTT. Its protein is CASSYSSLGAVTEAFF.

The genes are TRBV5-6 and TRBJ2-3, with D perhaps TRBD2 (5 bases). V was trimmed by 6 bases and J by 2 bases, leaving 16 bases between them. The CDR3 contains 15 residues. Germline CDR1 and CDR2: SGHDT and YYEEEE. This chain's CDR3 is CASTRSGIDTDTQYF. CDR3 DNA: TGTGCCAGCACCAGAAGCGGTATCGACACAGATACGCAGTATTTT.

This rearrangement joins TRBV6-6 to TRBJ2-1; perhaps TRBD1 as D (5 bases). Trimming stripped 2 bases from V and 9 bases from J, with 5 bases between. The CDR3 is 11 residues long. CDR1 MNHNY and CDR2 SVGAGI come from the germline V gene (reference sequence). CDR3 nucleotides: TGTGCCAGCAGTTACAGGGGTGAGCAGTTCTTC. It codes for CASSYRGEQFF.

Turning to this clone: Other DNA sequences in the sample encode the same CDR3. The gene calls are TRBV5-1 and TRBJ2-7, with TRBD2 matching over 14 bases. The V and J ends lost 4 bases and 4 bases, in that order; junction bases with no gene match: 7. Germline values: CDR1 SGHRS, CDR2 YFSETQ. This CDR3 contains 16 residues. The CDR3 nucleotides are TGCGCCAGCAGCCCGGGACTAGCGGGAGTAGCGTACGAGCAGTACTTC. Protein: CASSPGLAGVAYEQYF. The variable domain in full, with the rest retrieved from reference TRBV5-1 and TRBJ2-7, is KAGVTQTPRYLIKTRGQQVTLSCSPISGHRSVSWYQQTPGQGLQFLFEYFSETQRNKGNFPGRFSGRQFSNSRSEMNVSTLELGDSALYLCASSPGLAGVAYEQYFGPGTRLTVT.

The chain is built from TRBV7-6 and TRBJ2-7, with a weak D call TRBD2 (5 bases). Germline lookup yields CDR1 SGHVS and CDR2 FNYEAQ. V lost 5 bases and J 3 bases, leaving 20 bases between the germline ends. The CDR3 loop spans 16 amino acids. The DNA of the CDR3 is TGTGCCAGCAGCCCCGCATTGGCCACTAGTGGCTACGAGCAGTACTTC. Translating gives CASSPALATSGYEQYF.

This clone was detected once. The CDR3 DNA reads as TGTGCCAGCAGCGTAGCGACTAGCAAGGATACGCAGTATTTT. This translates into CASSVATSKDTQYF. The gene calls are TRBV9 and TRBJ2-3; 7 bases align to TRBD2. V shed 0 bases, J shed 6 bases, and the junction held 4 bases outside the gene matches. Germline V CDR1 and CDR2: SGDLS, YYNGEE. The CDR3 contains 14 residues.

This clone showed up just a few times. The CDR3, as DNA: TGTGCCAGCAGTGAAGTAGCGGGAGGCCCCTACGAGCAGTACTTC. Its translation is CASSEVAGGPYEQYF. The rearrangement joins TRBV6-1 to TRBJ2-7, with TRBD2 identical over 10 bases. J was trimmed by 2 bases and V by 1 base; bases with no gene match: 2. CDR3 size: 15 residues. Germline V lookup: CDR1 MNHNS, CDR2 SASEGT.

This clone was recorded once. The V gene is TRBV7-2, the J gene TRBJ2-4; 12 bases are a match to TRBD2. CDR3 size: 16 residues. With 6 bases clipped from V and 1 base from J, the junction kept 4 bases outside the gene matches. In germline, CDR1 is SGHTA, CDR2 FQGNSA. DNA for the CDR3: TGTGCCAGCAGTTCCACTAGCGGGAGGGCCAAAAACATTCAGTACTTC. It codes for CASSSTSGRAKNIQYF.

The gene calls are TRBV28 and TRBJ2-1; D remains unclear. V lost 1 base and J lost 0, with 7 bases in between. The CDR3 length is 15 residues. Per the germline V gene, CDR1 is MDHEN and CDR2 is SYDVKM. CDR3: CASSLLFSSYNEQFF. In DNA, the CDR3 is TGTGCCAGCAGTTTATTGTTCAGCTCCTACAATGAGCAGTTCTTC.

The V and J genes are TRBV6-1 and TRBJ2-2; 10 bases match TRBD1. V shed 4 bases, J shed 4 bases, and the junction held 15 bases outside the gene matches. In germline, CDR1 is MNHNS, CDR2 SASEGT. The CDR3 is 19 residues long. CDR3 sequence (DNA): TGTGCCAGCAGTGGCCAAACACGGGACAGGGGAAGGGGCACCGGGGAGCTGTTTTTT. Its protein is CASSGQTRDRGRGTGELFF.

The CDR3 DNA reads TGTGCCAGCAGGGGGAATTTAGCGACGCCCTACGAGCAGTACTTC. Encoded protein: CASRGNLATPYEQYF. The chain couples TRBV2 to TRBJ2-7, with a weak D call TRBD2 (5 bases). The CDR3 sequence is 15 residues long. Germline-derived CDR1 and CDR2 are SNHLY and FYNNEI. The ends were cut back, 6 bases at V and 2 bases at J, with 17 bases in the middle. The full variable domain, in which reference TRBV2 and TRBJ2-7 provide the parts outside the CDR3, is EPEVTQTPSHQVTQMGQEVILRCVPISNHLYFYWYRQILGQKVEFLVSFYNNEISEKSEIFDDQFSVERPDGSNFTLKIRSTKLEDSAMYFCASRGNLATPYEQYFGPGTRLTVT.

The chain carries TRBV13 and TRBJ2-3; possible D gene TRBD2, 6 bases. V was pared by 1 base and J by 5 bases, with 16 bases between. Germline V gene data show CDR1 as PRHDT and CDR2 as FYEKMQ (reference sequence). The CDR3 length is 16 residues. Written as DNA, the CDR3 is TGTGCCAGCAGCTTAGCCCACGGGACTTTGCGAGATACGCAGTATTTT. Translating gives CASSLAHGTLRDTQYF.

This chain uses TRBV6-5 with TRBJ2-3; the match to TRBD2 covers 11 bases. This CDR3 region has 14 residues. Germline values: CDR1 MNHEY, CDR2 SVGAGI. J gave up 3 bases and V 9 bases, and 5 bases lay outside the gene matches. CDR3 sequence: CASQGLAETDTQYF. CDR3 DNA: TGTGCCAGTCAGGGACTAGCGGAAACAGATACGCAGTATTTT.

The chain has TRBV19 and TRBJ2-5, with 7 bases lining up with TRBD1. J gave up 2 bases and V 3 bases, and 6 bases lay outside the gene matches. From germline, CDR1 is LNHDA and CDR2 SQIVND (reference sequence). This CDR3 comprises 15 residues. The CDR3 sequence: CASSIIGTVQETQYF. The CDR3 nucleotides read TGTGCCAGTAGTATTATCGGGACAGTACAAGAGACCCAGTACTTC.

This rearrangement joins TRBV5-6 to TRBJ2-2; weak D call: TRBD1 (6 bases). Germline V lookup: CDR1 SGHDT, CDR2 YYEEEE. The V gene lost 2 bases and the J gene lost 1 base, with 15 bases spanning the gap. The CDR3 spans 17 residues. CDR3 sequence (DNA): TGTGCCAGCAGCTTCCCCACAGGGTCCTGGAACACCGGGGAGCTGTTTTTT. Translation: CASSFPTGSWNTGELFF.

CDR3 nucleotide sequence: TGTGCCAGCAGTGGGGGGCCACGAGGAACAATGAACACTGAAGCTTTCTTT. As protein: CASSGGPRGTMNTEAFF. The genes are TRBV6-1 and TRBJ1-1; D may be TRBD1 (6 bases). There are 17 residues in the CDR3. V was clipped by 4 bases and J by 0 bases, with 18 bases between them. Germline-derived CDR1 and CDR2 are MNHNS and SASEGT.

CDR3 amino acids: CASSINVGRTGELFF. In DNA, the CDR3 is TGTGCCAGTAGTATCAACGTGGGGCGCACCGGGGAGCTGTTTTTT. V usage is TRBV19 and J usage is TRBJ2-2; D is possibly TRBD1 (5 bases). Trimming removed 3 bases from V and 4 bases from J, with 12 bases in between. The CDR3 runs to 15 residues. Germline values: CDR1 LNHDA, CDR2 SQIVND (reference sequence).

CDR3 residues: CSVVIRGEKLFF. Here the CDR3 DNA reads TGCAGCGTTGTGATTCGAGGGGAAAAACTGTTTTTT. The V call is TRBV29-1, the J call TRBJ1-4; unclear D gene. The ends were cut back, 4 bases at V and 8 bases at J, with 11 bases in the middle. The germline CDR1 and CDR2 sequences are SQVTM and ANQGSEA. The CDR3 length is 12 residues.

The V and J genes are TRBV2 and TRBJ2-4, with 8 bases identical to TRBD1. This CDR3 is built from 18 residues. Germline trimming cut 4 bases from V and 0 bases from J; bases unmatched to any gene: 11. Per the germline V gene, CDR1 is SNHLY and CDR2 is FYNNEI. The CDR3 DNA follows: TGTGCCAGCAGTGGTACATCGACAGGGGTTCTAGCCAAAAACATTCAGTACTTC. Its translation: CASSGTSTGVLAKNIQYF. Together with reference TRBV2 and TRBJ2-4, the CDR3 gives the full variable domain: EPEVTQTPSHQVTQMGQEVILRCVPISNHLYFYWYRQILGQKVEFLVSFYNNEISEKSEIFDDQFSVERPDGSNFTLKIRSTKLEDSAMYFCASSGTSTGVLAKNIQYFGAGTRLSVL.